A single sample gave rise to the 4 T cell receptor beta chains below, sequenced in a study of T-cell reconstitution after alpha-beta-depleted transplantation in children. TCRbeta library construction was performed incorporating unique molecular identifiers. TCRdb re-called the PCR reads through MiXCR, storing one row per CDR3 protein. The profile shows 550,000 to 600,000 distinct CDR3 sequences, 20% to 25% of them singletons. The sequencing here drew on PBMCs, mostly from graft donor cells, taken 360 days after TCRalphabeta/CD19-depleted stem cell transplant. The receptor set was obtained from a boy in the first two years of life who had a stem cell transplant for acute myeloid leukemia, so the T cells may come from the graft donor.

The V and J genes are TRBV5-1 and TRBJ2-1, with a possible D match to TRBD2 (5 bases). This CDR3 has 12 amino acids. The V end was cut by 6 bases, the J end by 7 bases, with 11 bases between. Germline V gene sequence: CDR1 SGHRS, CDR2 YFSETQ. The DNA for the CDR3 is TGCGCCAGCACCATTACGGGAAATGAGCAGTTCTTC. Its translation is CASTITGNEQFF. Drawing the rest from reference TRBV5-1 and TRBJ2-1, the complete variable domain is KAGVTQTPRYLIKTRGQQVTLSCSPISGHRSVSWYQQTPGQGLQFLFEYFSETQRNKGNFPGRFSGRQFSNSRSEMNVSTLELGDSALYLCASTITGNEQFFGPGTRLTVL.

At least ten counts were recorded for this clonotype. The V and J genes are TRBV27 and TRBJ2-5; 9 positions match TRBD2. Germline CDR1 reads MNHEY; CDR2 reads SMNVEV (reference sequence). V shed 8 bases and J 3 bases; nucleotides not matched to a gene: 10. The CDR3 is 15 residues long. CDR3: CASGALTSGEETQYF. The CDR3 DNA is TGTGCCAGCGGCGCTTTGACTAGCGGTGAAGAGACCCAGTACTTC.

The rearrangement links TRBV6-5 to TRBJ2-7; no clear D. Germline V gene sequence: CDR1 MNHEY, CDR2 SVGAGI. V was trimmed by 4 bases and J by 2 bases, leaving 18 bases between them. The CDR3 contains 16 residues. The CDR3 DNA follows: TGTGCCAGCAGTTTAACCCACTTGGTTGGGGCCTACGAGCAGTACTTC. It yields the protein CASSLTHLVGAYEQYF.

This clonotype showed up many times. This rearrangement joins TRBV12-3 or TRBV12-4 to TRBJ2-1, with D perhaps TRBD2 (5 bases). Deletions cut 6 bases from V and 12 bases from J, with 15 bases between. This CDR3 region has 12 residues. The CDR3 DNA is TGTGCCAGCAGGGGAGCGGAAAGTGGGCAGTTCTTC. This codes for CASRGAESGQFF.